The 31 T cell receptor beta chains presented below share a single source sample, sequenced in a study of radiotherapy plus CTLA-4 blockade in lung cancer. Repertoires were generated with immunoSEQ multiplex PCR, while TCRdb's copy carries only in-frame clones and drops some. The data show 55,000 to 70,000 clones, 70% to 85% seen once. The specimen was peripheral blood, collected from a patient treated with radiotherapy plus ipilimumab. The receptors come from a human donor with non-small cell lung cancer who had a complete response to radiotherapy plus ipilimumab.

The J gene is TRBJ1-1, the V gene TRBV18; 9 bases are a match to TRBD1. The CDR3 covers 16 residues. The trim removed 4 bases at V and 0 bases at J, leaving 6 bases unmatched. Per germline, CDR1 KGHSH and CDR2 LQKENI. The CDR3, as DNA: TGTGCCAGCTCACTCACGACAGGGGGAATGAACACTGAAGCTTTCTTT. Encoded protein: CASSLTTGGMNTEAFF.

With regard to this clone: Other DNA sequences in this specimen translate into the identical CDR3. This rearrangement joins TRBV2 to TRBJ1-2; D not resolved. This CDR3 has 13 residues. The V end lost 4 bases, the J end lost 6 bases, and 12 bases lay between the germline ends. Per the germline V gene, CDR1 is SNHLY and CDR2 is FYNNEI. This CDR3 reads CASSGGGIHGYTF. Written as DNA, the CDR3 is TGTGCCAGCAGTGGCGGAGGGATCCATGGCTACACCTTC.

This chain uses TRBV7-2 with TRBJ2-2; D may be TRBD2 (6 bases). Trimming cost V 11 bases and J 6 bases, with 10 bases left between them. The CDR3 has 11 residues. The germline V gene has CDR1 SGHTA and CDR2 FQGNSA. The CDR3 loop reads CAGGTAGELFF. CDR3 bases: TGTGCCGGAGGGACGGCCGGGGAGCTGTTTTTT.

This chain uses TRBV7-2 with TRBJ2-1; 9 bases line up with TRBD2. The CDR3 contains 16 residues. Looked up from germline, CDR1 is SGHTA and CDR2 is FQGNSA. Unmatched junction bases numbered 11, after V lost 1 base and J lost 10 bases. CDR3 residues: CASSLEGARGGVEQFF. CDR3 bases: TGTGCCAGCAGCTTAGAGGGGGCGCGGGGGGGCGTGGAGCAGTTCTTC.

J is TRBJ1-2 and V is TRBV5-4, with a weak D call TRBD1 (5 bases). Trimming pared 3 bases from V and 6 bases from J, leaving 6 bases between. The germline gives CDR1 SGHNT, CDR2 YYREEE (reference sequence). The CDR3 runs to 11 residues. CDR3 sequence reads: CASSWGDGYTF. The CDR3 DNA is TGTGCCAGCAGCTGGGGGGATGGCTACACCTTC.

The rearrangement links TRBV15 to TRBJ1-4; TRBD1 matches at 7 bases. V gave up 0 bases and J gave up 3 bases; unmatched junction bases: 1. The CDR3 covers 15 residues. CDR1 and CDR2 from the germline V gene are LNHNV and YYDKDF (reference sequence). The DNA for the CDR3 is TGTGCCACCAGCAGAGATCAGGGGGCTAATGAAAAACTGTTTTTT. This codes for CATSRDQGANEKLFF.

The chain joins TRBV20-1 to TRBJ1-2, with D uncertain. V lost 3 bases, J lost 6 bases, and 8 bases lay in between. This CDR3 spans 11 amino acids. CDR1 and CDR2 from the germline V gene are DFQATT and SNEGSKA (reference sequence). This chain's CDR3 is CSARGTHGYTF. The CDR3, as DNA: TGCAGTGCTAGGGGCACACATGGCTACACCTTC.

The chain couples TRBV9 to TRBJ2-1, with TRBD1 matching 7 bases. V lost 4 bases and J lost 8; bases outside the gene matches: 18. CDR3 length: 17 residues. Germline assignment: CDR1 SGDLS and CDR2 YYNGEE. The CDR3 coding sequence is TGTGCCAGCAGCTCCACTTGGACCAGGGGGAGTGGCGATGAGCAGTTCTTC. Encoded protein: CASSSTWTRGSGDEQFF.

The chain joins TRBV7-2 to TRBJ1-2; unclear D gene. The V end lost 5 bases, the J end lost 2 bases, and 9 bases lay between the germline ends. CDR1 and CDR2 from the germline V gene are SGHTA and FQGNSA. CDR3 size: 13 residues. The CDR3 DNA reads TGTGCCAGCAGCGAGGCCGGGAACTATGGCTACACCTTC. Amino acids: CASSEAGNYGYTF. Full variable domain (rest looked up from reference TRBV7-2 and TRBJ1-2): GAGVSQSPSNKVTEKGKDVELRCDPISGHTALYWYRQSLGQGLEFLIYFQGNSAPDKSGLPSDRFSAERTGGSVSTLTIQRTQQEDSAVYLCASSEAGNYGYTFGSGTRLTVV.

J is TRBJ1-2 and V is TRBV6-1; no clear D gene. Germline V gene lookup returns CDR1 MNHNS and CDR2 SASEGT. This CDR3 contains 11 residues. Trimming pared 8 bases from V and 6 bases from J, leaving 10 bases between. In DNA form, the CDR3 reads TGTGCCAGCCGCCCGAGGAATGGCTACACCTTC. This encodes CASRPRNGYTF.

The V call is TRBV7-6, the J call TRBJ2-1; 10 bases are a match to TRBD2. The CDR3 has 16 amino acids. Germline-derived CDR1 and CDR2 are SGHVS and FNYEAQ. After removal of 2 bases from V and 4 bases from J, the junction contained 5 bases not matched to a gene. CDR3 DNA: TGTGCCAGCAGCTTAAACCCTAGCGGGAGTTACAATGAGCAGTTCTTC. Translating it yields CASSLNPSGSYNEQFF. The full variable domain, its missing parts supplied by reference TRBV7-6 and TRBJ2-1, is GAGVSQSPRYKVTKRGQDVALRCDPISGHVSLYWYRQALGQGPEFLTYFNYEAQQDKSGLPNDRFSAERPEGSISTLTIQRTEQRDSAMYRCASSLNPSGSYNEQFFGPGTRLTVL.

The CDR3 DNA follows: TGTGCCACTGGGAGGAGGTCGGGGGACCTTCAGCCCCAGCATTTT. This translates into CATGRRSGDLQPQHF. The chain is built from TRBV15 and TRBJ1-5, with D maybe TRBD1 (5 bases). Germline V CDR1 and CDR2: LNHNV, YYDKDF (reference sequence). The CDR3 is 15 residues long. Trimming left V 9 bases short and J 6 bases short, with 21 bases between.

The V gene is TRBV5-1, the J gene TRBJ1-6; D might be TRBD1 (5 bases). The CDR3 is made up of 15 amino acids. CDR1 and CDR2 from the germline V gene are SGHRS and YFSETQ. The ends were cut back, 0 bases at V and 11 bases at J, with 15 bases in the middle. The DNA of the CDR3 is TGCGCCAGCAGCTTGGCCGAGATTGGACATCCACCCCTCCACTTT. It yields the protein CASSLAEIGHPPLHF.

This chain connects TRBV7-2 to TRBJ2-5, with TRBD1 matching 7 bases. Germline V CDR1 and CDR2: SGHTA, FQGNSA. The CDR3 contains 15 residues. Germline trimming cut 6 bases from V and 2 bases from J; bases unmatched to any gene: 9. Written as DNA, the CDR3 is TGTGCCAGCAGGATTACAGGGGCCTTTCAAGAGACCCAGTACTTC. It yields the protein CASRITGAFQETQYF.

V and J are TRBV6-1 and TRBJ2-4; a weak D match, TRBD2 (6 bases). The V gene's germline CDR1 is MNHNS and CDR2 SASEGT. Trimming stripped 6 bases from V and 6 bases from J, with 12 bases between. The CDR3 has 13 amino acids. This CDR3 is CASRARGGNIQYF. The CDR3 DNA reads as TGTGCCAGCAGGGCCCGGGGAGGAAACATTCAGTACTTC.

This clone was seen once. Distinct nucleotide sequences in the sample also encode this CDR3. The CDR3 nucleotides read TGTGCCAGCAGCGTAGGAGGACAGGGACATCAGCCCCAGCATTTT. Residues: CASSVGGQGHQPQHF. The chain carries TRBV9 and TRBJ1-5, with 8 bases that match TRBD1. Germline loops: CDR1 SGDLS, CDR2 YYNGEE. This CDR3 contains 15 residues. After removal of 0 bases from V and 5 bases from J, the junction contained 4 bases not matched to a gene.

The chain uses TRBV2 and TRBJ1-6, with D possibly being TRBD1 (5 bases). Per the germline V gene, CDR1 is SNHLY and CDR2 is FYNNEI. Between the trimmed V and J ends, which lost 4 bases and 5 bases, there was a span of 12 bases. The CDR3 sequence is 15 residues long. CDR3 region: CASSATREHNSPLHF. The CDR3 nucleotides are TGTGCCAGCAGTGCTACCAGGGAACATAATTCACCCCTCCACTTT. Complete variable domain (other parts from reference TRBV2 and TRBJ1-6): EPEVTQTPSHQVTQMGQEVILRCVPISNHLYFYWYRQILGQKVEFLVSFYNNEISEKSEIFDDQFSVERPDGSNFTLKIRSTKLEDSAMYFCASSATREHNSPLHFGNGTRLTVT.

The rearrangement joins TRBV6-6 to TRBJ1-2, with 8 nucleotides matching TRBD1. Germline V CDR1 and CDR2: MNHNY, SVGAGI (reference sequence). The CDR3 totals 13 residues. The J segment lost 6 bases and the V segment lost 5 bases, leaving 5 bases of the junction unmatched. For the CDR3, the DNA is TGTGCCAGCAGTCCCGGACAGGGACATGGCTACACCTTC. It is translated as CASSPGQGHGYTF.

The count of this clone is one. The chain combines TRBV5-6 with TRBJ1-5; 7 nucleotides match TRBD1. Germline V lookup: CDR1 SGHDT, CDR2 YYEEEE. Trimming removed 2 bases from V and 4 bases from J; junction bases left unmatched: 6. There are 15 residues in the CDR3. The CDR3 nucleotides read TGTGCCAGCAGCTTCCGGACAGGATCTAATCAGCCCCAGCATTTT. It codes for CASSFRTGSNQPQHF.

The rearrangement joins TRBV18 to TRBJ2-7; a possible D gene is TRBD2 (6 bases). V lost 2 bases, J lost 2 bases, and 10 bases lay in between. The CDR3 is 14 residues long. The germline V gene encodes CDR1 KGHSH and CDR2 LQKENI. CDR3: CASSPGEVTYEQYF. In nucleotides, the CDR3 is TGTGCCAGCTCACCAGGGGAGGTAACCTACGAGCAGTACTTC.

This chain uses TRBV5-4 with TRBJ1-2; 8 positions agree with TRBD1. Germline loops: CDR1 SGHNT, CDR2 YYREEE (reference sequence). The junction had 5 bases not matched to a gene; V was cut back by 3 bases and J by 1 base. The length of the CDR3 is 15 residues. The CDR3 DNA is TGTGCCAGCAGCTGGACAGGGCAATATAACTATGGCTACACCTTC. Protein sequence: CASSWTGQYNYGYTF.

This clone was recorded once. The chain combines TRBV2 with TRBJ1-2; 8 bases are a match to TRBD1. After removal of 1 base from V and 7 bases from J, the junction contained 11 bases not matched to a gene. CDR1 is SNHLY and CDR2 is FYNNEI in the germline V gene. The length of the CDR3 is 16 residues. The CDR3 spells CASSEVGGQASIGYTF. The DNA for the CDR3 is TGTGCCAGCAGTGAAGTTGGGGGACAGGCCTCTATTGGCTACACCTTC. Based on the CDR3 plus reference TRBV2 and TRBJ1-2, the full variable domain is EPEVTQTPSHQVTQMGQEVILRCVPISNHLYFYWYRQILGQKVEFLVSFYNNEISEKSEIFDDQFSVERPDGSNFTLKIRSTKLEDSAMYFCASSEVGGQASIGYTFGSGTRLTVV.

The chain recombines TRBV5-4 with TRBJ2-3, with D possibly TRBD1 on 6 matching bases. The germline gives CDR1 SGHNT, CDR2 YYREEE (reference sequence). CDR3 size: 15 residues. Between the trimmed V and J ends, which lost 4 bases and 2 bases, there was a span of 14 bases. Here the CDR3 DNA reads TGTGCCAGCAGCCAAAAATACAGGGACACAGATACGCAGTATTTT. It codes for CASSQKYRDTDTQYF.

This chain uses TRBV6-1 with TRBJ2-4, with D possibly being TRBD1 (6 bases). Germline V CDR1 and CDR2: MNHNS, SASEGT. V lost 6 bases and J lost 0, with 9 bases in between. The CDR3 loop spans 14 amino acids. This CDR3 is CASRDSLAKNIQYF. The DNA for the CDR3 is TGTGCCAGCAGGGACAGCCTAGCCAAAAACATTCAGTACTTC.

The chain employs TRBV4-2 and TRBJ1-1; TRBD1 agrees at 7 bases. The CDR3 is made up of 16 amino acids. From germline, CDR1 is LGHNA and CDR2 YNFKEQ. Trimming at V came to 4 bases and at J to 5 bases, leaving 13 bases not matched to a gene. CDR3 amino acids: CASSPQEGARYTEAFF. CDR3 sequence (DNA): TGTGCCAGCAGCCCCCAGGAGGGGGCAAGATATACTGAAGCTTTCTTT.

CDR3 DNA sequence: TGTGCCAGCAGCTTAGATCCCCGGGACAGGGGGTCGGAGACCCAGTACTTC. This sequence encodes CASSLDPRDRGSETQYF. V is TRBV7-4 and J is TRBJ2-5; 11 nucleotides line up with TRBD1. J gave up 5 bases and V 1 base, and 9 bases lay outside the gene matches. The germline CDR1 and CDR2 sequences are SGHVT and SQSDAQ. The CDR3 has 17 amino acids. The full variable domain, completed using reference TRBV7-4 and TRBJ2-5, is GAGVSQSPRYKVAKRGRDVALRCDSISGHVTLYWYRQTLGQGSEVLTYSQSDAQRDKSGRPSGRFSAERPERSVSTLKIQRTEQGDSAVYLCASSLDPRDRGSETQYFGPGTRLLVL.

The chain joins TRBV19 to TRBJ2-1, with D possibly matching TRBD1 (6 bases). Deletions cut 5 bases from V and 11 bases from J, with 13 bases between. This CDR3 is 12 amino acids long. Looked up from germline, CDR1 is LNHDA and CDR2 is SQIVND (reference sequence). This chain's CDR3 is CASSVQQGQQFF. The CDR3 DNA is TGTGCCAGTAGTGTTCAACAGGGACAGCAGTTCTTC.

The chain has TRBV7-9 and TRBJ2-1; 8 nucleotides match TRBD1. The CDR3 is 15 residues long. The germline V gene has CDR1 SEHNR and CDR2 FQNEAQ (reference sequence). The trim removed 7 bases at V and 6 bases at J, leaving 11 bases unmatched. CDR3 nucleotide sequence: TGTGCCAGCAACCCTTGGACAGGGAAGGGCAATGAGCAGTTCTTC. Translated, it gives CASNPWTGKGNEQFF.

The chain couples TRBV10-1 to TRBJ1-1; a possible D gene is TRBD1 (5 bases). Deletions cut 6 bases from V and 3 bases from J, with 14 bases between. The CDR3 is 14 amino acids. CDR1 is WNHNN, CDR2 SYGVQD, per germline (reference sequence). In DNA form, the CDR3 reads TGCGCCAGCAGCGGCACAGGTCCTGACACTGAAGCTTTCTTT. Translation gives CASSGTGPDTEAFF.

The chain combines TRBV6-5 with TRBJ2-7; tentative D call: TRBD1 (5 bases). Trimming stripped 6 bases from V and 3 bases from J, with 12 bases between. The CDR3 has 13 residues. Germline lookup yields CDR1 MNHEY and CDR2 SVGAGI. CDR3 DNA sequence: TGTGCCAGCAGCCAAGGGGTTCTCTACGAGCAGTACTTC. Encoded protein: CASSQGVLYEQYF.

This chain joins TRBV5-6 and TRBJ2-1; D is undetermined. This CDR3 spans 16 amino acids. Germline CDR1 SGHDT, CDR2 YYEEEE. The V end lost 0 bases, the J end lost 0 bases, and 10 bases lay between the germline ends. This CDR3 reads CASSLARLGSYNEQFF. The CDR3 bases are TGTGCCAGCAGCTTGGCGCGGCTGGGCTCCTACAATGAGCAGTTCTTC.